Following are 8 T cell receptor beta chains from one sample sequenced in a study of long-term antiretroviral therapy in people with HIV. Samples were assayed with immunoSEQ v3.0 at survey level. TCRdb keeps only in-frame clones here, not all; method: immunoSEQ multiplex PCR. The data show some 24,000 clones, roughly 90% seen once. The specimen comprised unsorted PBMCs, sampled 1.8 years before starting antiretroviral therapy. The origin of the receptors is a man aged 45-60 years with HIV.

CDR3 sequence reads: CASSLRDRVFEQYF. DNA of the CDR3: TGTGCCAGCAGCCTCCGGGACAGGGTTTTCGAGCAGTACTTC. This chain connects TRBV7-9 to TRBJ2-7, with TRBD1 matching over 9 bases. This CDR3 comprises 14 residues. Germline CDR1 reads SEHNR; CDR2 reads FQNEAQ (reference sequence). Losses at the gene ends were 5 bases for V and 6 bases for J; bases not matched to a gene: 8.

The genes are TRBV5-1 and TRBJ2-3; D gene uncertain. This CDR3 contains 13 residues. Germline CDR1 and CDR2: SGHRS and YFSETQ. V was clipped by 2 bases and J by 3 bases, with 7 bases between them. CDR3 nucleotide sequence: TGCGCCAGCAGCTTTCCAGTTACAGATACGCAGTATTTT. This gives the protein CASSFPVTDTQYF.

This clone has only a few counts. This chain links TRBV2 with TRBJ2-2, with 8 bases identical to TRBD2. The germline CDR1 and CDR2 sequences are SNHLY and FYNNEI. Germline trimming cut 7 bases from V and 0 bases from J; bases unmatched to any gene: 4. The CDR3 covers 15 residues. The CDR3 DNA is TGTGCCAGCACAGGAGCGGGGGCGAACACCGGGGAGCTGTTTTTT. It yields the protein CASTGAGANTGELFF. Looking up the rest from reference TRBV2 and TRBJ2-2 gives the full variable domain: EPEVTQTPSHQVTQMGQEVILRCVPISNHLYFYWYRQILGQKVEFLVSFYNNEISEKSEIFDDQFSVERPDGSNFTLKIRSTKLEDSAMYFCASTGAGANTGELFFGEGSRLTVL.

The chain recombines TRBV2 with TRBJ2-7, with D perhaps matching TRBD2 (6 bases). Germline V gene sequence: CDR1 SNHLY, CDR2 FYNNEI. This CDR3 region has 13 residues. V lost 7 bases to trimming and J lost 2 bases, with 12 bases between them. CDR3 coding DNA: TGTGCCAGCAATTGGAGGGGTGCCTACGAGCAGTACTTC. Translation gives CASNWRGAYEQYF.

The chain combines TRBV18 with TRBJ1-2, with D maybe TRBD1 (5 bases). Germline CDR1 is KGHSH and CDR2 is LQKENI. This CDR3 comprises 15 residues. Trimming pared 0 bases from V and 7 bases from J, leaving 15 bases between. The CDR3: CASSPPRGTLAGYTF. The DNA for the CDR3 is TGTGCCAGCTCACCACCTCGAGGGACCTTGGCTGGCTACACCTTC.

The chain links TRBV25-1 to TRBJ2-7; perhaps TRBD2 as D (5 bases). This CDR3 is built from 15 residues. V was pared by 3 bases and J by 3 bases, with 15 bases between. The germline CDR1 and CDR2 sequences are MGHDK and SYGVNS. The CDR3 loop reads CASSEGIRDVYEQYF. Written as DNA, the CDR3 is TGTGCCAGCAGTGAGGGTATACGGGATGTCTACGAGCAGTACTTC.

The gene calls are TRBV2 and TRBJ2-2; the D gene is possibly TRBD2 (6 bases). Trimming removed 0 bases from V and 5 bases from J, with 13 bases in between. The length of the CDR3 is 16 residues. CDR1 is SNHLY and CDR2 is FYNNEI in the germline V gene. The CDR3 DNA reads TGTGCCAGCAGTGAAGCGCTTGCGGGGTGGACCGGGGAGCTGTTTTTT. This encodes CASSEALAGWTGELFF.

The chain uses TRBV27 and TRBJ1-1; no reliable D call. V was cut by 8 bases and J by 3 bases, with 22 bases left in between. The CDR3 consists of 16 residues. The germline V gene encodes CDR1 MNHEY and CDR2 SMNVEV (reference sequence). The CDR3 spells CASGNFVEGLYTEAFF. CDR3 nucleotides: TGTGCCAGCGGAAACTTTGTCGAAGGTCTGTACACTGAAGCTTTCTTT.